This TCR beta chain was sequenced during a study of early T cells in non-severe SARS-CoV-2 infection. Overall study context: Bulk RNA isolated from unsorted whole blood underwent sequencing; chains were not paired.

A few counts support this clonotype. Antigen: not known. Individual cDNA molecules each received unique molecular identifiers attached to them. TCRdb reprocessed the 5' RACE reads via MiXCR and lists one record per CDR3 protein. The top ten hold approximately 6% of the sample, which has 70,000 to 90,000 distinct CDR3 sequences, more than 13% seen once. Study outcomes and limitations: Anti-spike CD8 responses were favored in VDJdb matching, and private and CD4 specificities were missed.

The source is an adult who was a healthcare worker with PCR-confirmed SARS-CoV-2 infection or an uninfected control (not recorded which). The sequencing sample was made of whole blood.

As DNA, the CDR3 is TGCGCCAGCACCCTCCTTGGAGAGTCACAAGAGCAGTTCTTC. It yields the protein CASTLLGESQEQFF. This rearrangement joins TRBV4-3 to TRBJ2-1, with no clear D. Trimming stripped 7 bases from V and 10 bases from J, with 20 bases between. This CDR3 is 14 amino acids long. Germline V lookup: CDR1 LGHNA, CDR2 YSLEER.